The T cell receptor beta chain described here comes from a study of T cells in Graves' hyperthyroidism and ophthalmopathy. Patients aged 18 to 65 had newly diagnosed hyperthyroidism lasting under 2 months. From under 12 ml of fresh peripheral blood, PBMCs were isolated. This clonotype has a count of ten or more. Using RNA transcripts as the source, TCR beta CDR3 regions were amplified. RT-PCR in the first round (using the HTBI primer set) targeted the TCR CDR3. TCRdb reanalysed the multiplex PCR reads using MiXCR and keeps one entry per CDR3 protein. The profile shows some 510,000 distinct CDR3 sequences, more than 20% of them singletons. There are 16 residues in the CDR3. Germline V gene data show CDR1 as SGHAT and CDR2 as FQDESV (reference sequence). V was trimmed by 5 bases and J by 2 bases, leaving 18 bases between them.

The receptor was derived from a man between 18 and 35 years old with Graves' hyperthyroidism. This rearrangement joins TRBV11-1 to TRBJ1-1; TRBD1 might be the D (6 bases). Sequenced input: blood. The CDR3 DNA sequence: TGTGCCAGCAGCGAGTCCCGGGACACCTTCAACACTGAAGCTTTCTTT. Its translation: CASSESRDTFNTEAFF.